This T cell receptor (beta chain) comes out of a study of blood T cell repertoires in COVID-19. The CDR3 length is 13 residues. V was clipped by 6 bases and J by 9 bases; unmatched bases: 3. Germline CDR1 reads LNHDA; CDR2 reads SQIVND (reference sequence). Authors' processing steps: Estimates of nucleated cell counts were drawn from the amplification of reference gene primers. Assay used: immunoSEQ multiplex PCR; TCRdb lists only in-frame clones, some missing. V and J calls and clone size are copied from that table; D and trimming were computed from the DNA. Of 25,000 to 30,000 clones in the sample, more than 75% were seen once.

The chain carries TRBV19 and TRBJ1-6; 9 bases match TRBD1. The sequence was obtained from a human donor in a cohort sampled during active COVID-19. The sequencing input was peripheral blood. The CDR3 DNA follows: TGTGCCAGTAGGGACAGGGGATTTTCACCCCTCCACTTT. It encodes CASRDRGFSPLHF.